The next 11 T cell receptor beta chains were all read from a single sample in a study of T cells after posttransplantation cyclophosphamide. Here immunoSEQ multiplex PCR was the method, and the copy in TCRdb shows in-frame clones only, minus some. The sample has tens of thousands of clones, around 91% seen once; the top ten hold 3% to 3.5%. The sample comprised PBMCs. The source is a woman aged 50 to 60 in good health and a related stem cell transplant donor.

The V and J genes are TRBV6-4 and TRBJ1-2; D is perhaps TRBD1 (6 bases). V gave up 6 bases and J gave up 2 bases, with 19 bases separating them. CDR1 is MRHNA and CDR2 is SNTAGT in the germline V gene. This CDR3 region has 16 residues. CDR3 sequence reads: CASRPGGGAKNYGYTF. CDR3 bases: TGTGCCAGCAGGCCCGGAGGGGGGGCCAAGAACTATGGCTACACCTTC.

This rearrangement joins TRBV6-5 to TRBJ2-1, with TRBD2 identical over 8 bases. This CDR3 has 15 residues. Germline CDR1 and CDR2: MNHEY and SVGAGI. The junction had 11 bases not matched to a gene; V was cut back by 5 bases and J by 8 bases. Here the CDR3 DNA reads TGTGCCAGCAGTAGGACAGCGGGAGAGTCGGATGAGCAGTTCTTC. It encodes CASSRTAGESDEQFF.

This clone appeared a few times. This chain uses TRBV2 with TRBJ2-1, with TRBD2 as a possible D gene (5 bases). Between the trimmed V and J ends, which lost 8 bases and 7 bases, there was a span of 12 bases. Germline CDR1 reads SNHLY; CDR2 reads FYNNEI. The CDR3 has 12 amino acids. This CDR3 is CASQLRENEQFF. CDR3 DNA sequence: TGTGCCAGCCAGCTAAGGGAGAATGAGCAGTTCTTC.

This chain joins TRBV6-4 and TRBJ2-3; TRBD2 matches at 12 bases. The CDR3 sequence is 15 residues long. Trimming at V came to 2 bases and at J to 3 bases, leaving 0 bases not matched to a gene. The germline gives CDR1 MRHNA, CDR2 SNTAGT. The CDR3 DNA reads as TGTGCCAGCAGTGACGGGACTAGCGGGACAGATACGCAGTATTTT. It codes for CASSDGTSGTDTQYF.

The CDR3 here is CASSLAGGYNEQFF. The CDR3 DNA follows: TGTGCCAGCAGCCTGGCGGGGGGCTACAATGAGCAGTTCTTC. The chain uses TRBV11-3 and TRBJ2-1; 8 bases match TRBD2. The CDR3 covers 14 residues. Germline-derived CDR1 and CDR2 are SGHNT and YENEEA. V trimming: 5 bases; J trimming: 3 bases; junction bases outside the gene matches: 3.

The gene calls are TRBV7-6 and TRBJ2-7; no definite D call. Germline V gene data show CDR1 as SGHVS and CDR2 as FNYEAQ. The CDR3 is 14 residues long. V gave up 1 base and J gave up 0 bases, with 7 bases separating them. The CDR3 loop reads CASSLVPSSYEQYF. CDR3 in DNA: TGTGCCAGCAGCTTAGTACCGAGCTCCTACGAGCAGTACTTC.

The chain links TRBV28 to TRBJ1-1; no definite D call. The CDR3 is made up of 13 amino acids. The germline V and J ends were trimmed by 5 bases and 3 bases, with 10 bases remaining between them. CDR1 and CDR2 from the germline V gene are MDHEN and SYDVKM. The CDR3 DNA sequence: TGTGCCAGCAGTCCGTTCCGGGACACTGAAGCTTTCTTT. Its translation: CASSPFRDTEAFF.

This chain connects TRBV5-6 to TRBJ2-7; D gene ambiguous. CDR3 size: 16 residues. The germline V gene has CDR1 SGHDT and CDR2 YYEEEE. Trimming stripped 2 bases from V and 4 bases from J, with 19 bases between. The CDR3 DNA follows: TGTGCCAGCAGCTTAGTTCTGAGCCCAACAGAATACGAGCAGTACTTC. This sequence encodes CASSLVLSPTEYEQYF.

About this clone: The same CDR3 can be traced to other DNA sequences in this sample. V is TRBV28 and J is TRBJ1-6; no reliable D call. Trimming took 5 bases from V and 3 from J, leaving 14 bases between them. This CDR3 is built from 16 residues. Germline V gives CDR1 MDHEN, CDR2 SYDVKM. CDR3: CASSGLKGFYNSPLHF. The CDR3 region has the DNA TGTGCCAGCAGTGGACTTAAAGGGTTCTATAATTCACCCCTCCACTTT.

The rearrangement joins TRBV12-5 to TRBJ2-2; 11 bases agree with TRBD2. The length of the CDR3 is 15 residues. V trimming: 6 bases; J trimming: 4 bases; junction bases outside the gene matches: 4. Germline assignment: CDR1 LGHNT and CDR2 FRNRAP. In DNA, the CDR3 is TGTGCTAGTGGCCCTAGCGGGGGGATCACCGGGGAGCTGTTTTTT. Protein product: CASGPSGGITGELFF.

This sequence joins TRBV18 and TRBJ2-3; perhaps TRBD2 as D (6 bases). This CDR3 has 14 residues. Germline V gene sequence: CDR1 KGHSH, CDR2 LQKENI. The germline V and J ends were trimmed by 6 bases and 1 base, with 11 bases remaining between them. The CDR3 DNA follows: TGTGCCAGCTCGCCCTCGGGGGGCACAGATACGCAGTATTTT. Translated: CASSPSGGTDTQYF. The whole variable domain, filled in from reference TRBV18 and TRBJ2-3, reads NAGVMQNPRHLVRRRGQEARLRCSPMKGHSHVYWYRQLPEEGLKFMVYLQKENIIDESGMPKERFSAEFPKEGPSILRIQQVVRGDSAAYFCASSPSGGTDTQYFGPGTRLTVL.